Presented here are 9 T cell receptor beta chains from one specimen sequenced in a study of OX40 agonist ivuxolimab in advanced cancers. Here immunoSEQ multiplex PCR was the method, and the copy in TCRdb shows in-frame clones only, minus some. Of some 33,000 clones listed, under 85% are singletons. Sequences were derived from CD4+ or CD8+ T cells sorted from blood, sampled in a trial of the OX40 agonist ivuxolimab. The receptors originated from an adult with an advanced solid tumor such as melanoma, head and neck, liver or kidney cancer.

V gene TRBV2 combines with J gene TRBJ2-4, with 7 bases that match TRBD1. Germline values: CDR1 SNHLY, CDR2 FYNNEI. The CDR3 runs to 14 residues. The trim removed 5 bases at V and 3 bases at J, leaving 4 bases unmatched. For the CDR3, the DNA is TGTGCCAGCAGTATCCGGGACAGCAAAAACATTCAGTACTTC. It specifies CASSIRDSKNIQYF.

The J gene is TRBJ2-3, the V gene TRBV29-1, with a weak D call TRBD1 (6 bases). V was pared by 6 bases and J by 3 bases, with 13 bases between. The CDR3 is 13 residues long. Germline loops: CDR1 SQVTM, CDR2 ANQGSEA. CDR3 nucleotide sequence: TGCAGCGTAGCCAGAGGGGGTACAGATACGCAGTATTTT. The encoded protein is CSVARGGTDTQYF.

J is TRBJ2-3 and V is TRBV19; 11 positions match TRBD1. There are 16 residues in the CDR3. Per the germline V gene, CDR1 is LNHDA and CDR2 is SQIVND (reference sequence). V lost 3 bases and J lost 6; bases outside the gene matches: 8. CDR3 DNA sequence: TGTGCCAGTAGTATCTCATGGACAGGGGGCTGGGATACGCAGTATTTT. This codes for CASSISWTGGWDTQYF. Combining the CDR3 with reference TRBV19 and TRBJ2-3 gives the whole variable domain DGGITQSPKYLFRKEGQNVTLSCEQNLNHDAMYWYRQDPGQGLRLIYYSQIVNDFQKGDIAEGYSVSREKKESFPLTVTSAQKNPTAFYLCASSISWTGGWDTQYFGPGTRLTVL.

The chain couples TRBV12-5 to TRBJ2-7; no definite D call. Trimming took off 7 bases at V and 0 bases at J, with 10 bases between the two ends. Per the germline V gene, CDR1 is LGHNT and CDR2 is FRNRAP. The CDR3 has 13 residues. The CDR3 loop is CASERASSYEQYF. Written as DNA, the CDR3 is TGTGCTAGTGAACGGGCGTCCTCCTACGAGCAGTACTTC.

V gene TRBV27 combines with J gene TRBJ2-3; D unresolved. Germline assignment: CDR1 MNHEY and CDR2 SMNVEV (reference sequence). The germline V and J ends were trimmed by 6 bases and 3 bases, with 10 bases remaining between them. There are 13 residues in the CDR3. The CDR3 DNA follows: TGTGCCAGCAGCCACGGGCCTACAGATACGCAGTATTTT. It specifies CASSHGPTDTQYF.

The rearrangement uses TRBV5-6 and TRBJ2-7; D gene unclear. The ends were cut back, 4 bases at V and 3 bases at J, with 23 bases in the middle. Germline V gene lookup returns CDR1 SGHDT and CDR2 YYEEEE. The CDR3 runs 17 residues. The CDR3 spells CASSLTGPISAFYEQYV. The DNA for the CDR3 is TGTGCCAGCAGCCTAACCGGGCCTATTTCTGCTTTCTACGAGCAGTACGTC.

The chain uses TRBV4-2 and TRBJ2-7, with no clear D. Germline V gives CDR1 LGHNA, CDR2 YNFKEQ. Trimming shortened V by 6 bases and J by 1 base, and 7 bases separated the two germline ends. This CDR3 is built from 12 residues. The CDR3 DNA reads as TGTGCCAGCAGAGGACGGTCCTACGAGCAGTACTTC. It encodes CASRGRSYEQYF.

This chain links TRBV29-1 with TRBJ2-1, with D hard to call. V gave up 0 bases and J gave up 6 bases, with 6 bases separating them. The CDR3 covers 12 residues. CDR1 is SQVTM, CDR2 ANQGSEA, per germline. This chain's CDR3 is CSVEEWGNEQFF. The DNA for the CDR3 is TGCAGCGTTGAAGAATGGGGCAATGAGCAGTTCTTC.

Concerning this clone itself: The junction departs from the called germline gene at one end, perhaps through a read error. The chain links TRBV6-6 to TRBJ2-2; no firm D call. Germline loops: CDR1 MNHNY, CDR2 SVGAGI (reference sequence). This CDR3 has 13 residues. CDR3 residues: CASRAANAGELFF. The DNA for the CDR3 is TGTGCCAGCAGGGCAGCGAACGCCGGGGAGCTGTTTTTT.